Here is one T cell receptor (beta chain) with its context. The target antigen is unknown. The team produced cDNA through 5'RACE using 10-nucleotide random UMIs. A single record per CDR3 protein comes from TCRdb applying MiXCR to the 5' RACE reads. The sample contains tens of thousands of distinct CDR3 sequences, 4.3% of which appear only once. The germline V and J ends were trimmed by 3 bases and 5 bases, with 4 bases remaining between them. The CDR3 extends over 11 amino acids. Germline lookup yields CDR1 KGHSH and CDR2 LQKENI. This sample is part of a study of neurological immune-mediated disorders. Points from the study as a whole: Neither clinical nor MRI features were associated with the multiple sclerosis repertoire cluster. Across subjects, expanded clones had no CDR3 amino acid sequences in common, pointing to private repertoires in all groups.

Time point specified: longitudinal time-point 3. This TCR derives from a woman in her sixties or seventies with multiple sclerosis. The sample comprised PBMCs. The chain links TRBV18 to TRBJ2-5; D is unresolved. CDR3 DNA: TGTGCCAGCTCACCTAGGGAGACCCAGTACTTC. Translating it yields CASSPRETQYF.